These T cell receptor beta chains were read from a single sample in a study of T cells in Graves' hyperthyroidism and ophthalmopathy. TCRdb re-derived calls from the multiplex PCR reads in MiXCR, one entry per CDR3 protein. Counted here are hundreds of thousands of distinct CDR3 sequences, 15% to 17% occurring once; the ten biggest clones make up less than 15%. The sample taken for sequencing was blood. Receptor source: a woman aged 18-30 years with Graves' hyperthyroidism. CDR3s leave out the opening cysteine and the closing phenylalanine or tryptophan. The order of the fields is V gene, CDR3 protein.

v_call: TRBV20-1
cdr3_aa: SASLRLAGVGRRNTQY

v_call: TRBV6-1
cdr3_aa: ASRGGRQVRFYGYT

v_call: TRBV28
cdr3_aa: ASTKGQPPYEQY

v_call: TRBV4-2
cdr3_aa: ASSQPQGTTEAF

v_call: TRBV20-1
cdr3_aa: SARRTASYDYT

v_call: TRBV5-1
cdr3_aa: ASSLIPGMYEQY

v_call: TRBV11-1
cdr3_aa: ASSSRWGNTEAF

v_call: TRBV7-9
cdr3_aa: ASSPNDRESYNEQF

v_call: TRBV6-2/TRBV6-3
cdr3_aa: ASSPVGGVRNTEAF

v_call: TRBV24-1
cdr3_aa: ATSDPTGRSGRGTDTQY

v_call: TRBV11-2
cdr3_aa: ASSLGGPPLLAGGRMTETQY

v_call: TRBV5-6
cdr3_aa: ASSLRKGSSYNEQF

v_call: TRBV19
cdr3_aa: ASSIDPFNEQF

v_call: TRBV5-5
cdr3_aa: ATGLGGHEQF

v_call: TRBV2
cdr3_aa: ASSPPLGRGYGYT

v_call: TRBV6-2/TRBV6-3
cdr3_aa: ASSYEREGRHEQY

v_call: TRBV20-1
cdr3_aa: SARLSDCTDTQY

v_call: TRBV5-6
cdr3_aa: ASGGDTDTQY

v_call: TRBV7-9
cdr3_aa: ASSVGRRTGELF

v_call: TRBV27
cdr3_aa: ASSFVNISPYEQY

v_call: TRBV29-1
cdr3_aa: SVVGTGALYEQY

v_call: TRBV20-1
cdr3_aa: SALTSGYYNEQF

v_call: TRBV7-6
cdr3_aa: ASSPNQGSYEQY

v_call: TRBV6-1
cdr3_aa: ASRDPDRYHSNQPQH

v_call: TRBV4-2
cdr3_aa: ASSQPPLYGYT

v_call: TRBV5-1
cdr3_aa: ASQGWDTEAF

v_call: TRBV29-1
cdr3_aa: SVESRVRGTDTQY

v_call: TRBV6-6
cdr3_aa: ASSYEGQGAKNIQY

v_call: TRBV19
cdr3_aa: ASTGDRVTGMNTEAF

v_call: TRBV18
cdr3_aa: ASSPEDYQGQPQH

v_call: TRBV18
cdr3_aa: ASSPSGNGYT

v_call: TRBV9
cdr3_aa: ASSPSYGGFNEQF

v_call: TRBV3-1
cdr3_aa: ASSQELGAYEQY

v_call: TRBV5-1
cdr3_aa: ASSLVAQSNSPLH

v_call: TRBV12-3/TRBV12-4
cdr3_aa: ASTVGTSGRNEQF

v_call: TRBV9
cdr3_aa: ASSVDASGIKETQY

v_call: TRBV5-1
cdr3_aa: ASSLAWQGGTEAF

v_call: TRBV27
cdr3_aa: ASSLEGLGLDTQY

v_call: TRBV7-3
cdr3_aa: ASSSDRVNQPQH

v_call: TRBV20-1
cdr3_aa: SALPDRSGYT

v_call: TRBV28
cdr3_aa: ASSFRDRNQPQH

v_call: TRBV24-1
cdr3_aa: ATSEGAISPYNEQF

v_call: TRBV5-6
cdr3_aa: ASKLGTPGAVTEAF

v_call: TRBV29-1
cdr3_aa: SVYVFGEAEAF

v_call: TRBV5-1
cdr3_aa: ASSFGSQQETQY

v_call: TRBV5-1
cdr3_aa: ASSLQGGNYGYT

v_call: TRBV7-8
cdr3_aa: ASSLSRVSNQPQH

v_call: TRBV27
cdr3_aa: ASSSRVGADLIAKNIQY

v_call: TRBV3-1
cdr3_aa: ASSQKGTSNQPQH

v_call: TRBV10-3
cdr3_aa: AIREGTNNEQF

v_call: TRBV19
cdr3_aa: ASSIGGRIYNEQF

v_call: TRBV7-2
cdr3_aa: ASSQTSSSDTQY

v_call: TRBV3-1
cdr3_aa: ASSQGVSNQPQH

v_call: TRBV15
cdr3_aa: ATSSVQGAPRTDTQY

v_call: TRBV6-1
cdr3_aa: ASSSGGLGTGETQY

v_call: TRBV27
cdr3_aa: ASSFSGTVNTEAF

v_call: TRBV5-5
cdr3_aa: ASSGGQGTFSRYEQY

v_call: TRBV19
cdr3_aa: ASSTSGKGYTGELF